This TCR beta chain was sequenced during a study of blood T cell repertoires in COVID-19. Study information: Samples representing acute and convalescent COVID-19 were sourced from the United States, Italy and Spain. PBMCs, B-cell-depleted T cells, or T cells provided the cDNA or gDNA that made up the material.

This CDR3 spans 15 amino acids. Germline loops: CDR1 KGHSH, CDR2 LQKENI. With 1 base clipped from V and 5 bases from J, the junction kept 5 bases outside the gene matches. Original data processing: By means of reference gene primer amplification, nucleated cell counts were estimated. Sequencing was performed with immunoSEQ multiplex PCR; in TCRdb, only in-frame clones are kept and a portion is missing. Clone size and V and J calls were adopted from that table, with D and trimming inferred from the DNA. This table has 25,000 to 35,000 clones, around 87% appearing once. The chain combines TRBV18 with TRBJ2-1; 7 bases are a match to TRBD2. Sequenced sample: peripheral blood. The clonotype originates from a human donor in a cohort sampled during active COVID-19. The donor label of this sample is uncertain. CDR3 amino acids: CASSPLDGTNNEQFF. CDR3 DNA sequence: TGTGCCAGCTCACCACTCGATGGGACTAACAATGAGCAGTTCTTC.